These 16 T cell receptor beta chains were sequenced from one sample in a study of identical twins. MiXCR, applied by TCRdb to the 5' RACE reads, yields one record per CDR3 protein. The sample has fewer than 900,000 distinct CDR3 sequences, 21% seen once. This same sample was also taken into another study, of T cells expressing NK-cell markers.

The sequencing input was PBMCs. The receptor set was obtained from a woman under 30 in good health.

This chain links TRBV4-3 with TRBJ1-2; D is undetermined. The ends were cut back, 1 base at V and 1 base at J, with 7 bases in the middle. CDR3 length: 14 amino acids. From germline, CDR1 is LGHNA and CDR2 YSLEER. In nucleotides, the CDR3 is TGCGCCAGCAGCCAAGTCTGGAGTAACTATGGCTACACCTTC. It specifies CASSQVWSNYGYTF.

The chain recombines TRBV20-1 with TRBJ2-3; D uncertain. The CDR3 contains 12 residues. Germline lookup yields CDR1 DFQATT and CDR2 SNEGSKA (reference sequence). V lost 3 bases to trimming and J lost 10 bases, with 14 bases between them. The CDR3 DNA reads as TGCAGTGCTAGGTCTGCGCGAGTCGCGCAGTATTTT. Its translation: CSARSARVAQYF.

The chain is built from TRBV20-1 and TRBJ1-2, with D hard to call. Trimming pared 6 bases from V and 0 bases from J, leaving 17 bases between. The CDR3 has 15 residues. From germline, CDR1 is DFQATT and CDR2 SNEGSKA (reference sequence). The CDR3 region has the DNA TGCAGTGCCTTCGGGTCGCACGGGGCTAACTATGGCTACACCTTC. Translation gives CSAFGSHGANYGYTF.

This chain links TRBV6-1 with TRBJ2-1; TRBD2 agrees at 12 bases. This CDR3 contains 17 residues. Germline V gene sequence: CDR1 MNHNS, CDR2 SASEGT. The J segment lost 7 bases and the V segment lost 5 bases, leaving 12 bases of the junction unmatched. In DNA, the CDR3 is TGTGCCAGCAGTCCCCTAGCGGGGGGGCCCTTTTTGAATGAGCAGTTCTTC. It yields the protein CASSPLAGGPFLNEQFF.

The V and J genes are TRBV5-1 and TRBJ2-2; 7 nucleotides match TRBD2. J gave up 0 bases and V 1 base, and 3 bases lay outside the gene matches. Germline-derived CDR1 and CDR2 are SGHRS and YFSETQ. The CDR3 covers 16 residues. CDR3 residues: CASSLTSASNTGELFF. CDR3 in DNA: TGCGCCAGCAGCTTGACTAGCGCCTCGAACACCGGGGAGCTGTTTTTT.

Regarding this clonotype: This clone may be a read error of a much larger clone one base away. The chain is built from TRBV5-1 and TRBJ2-1; no clear D gene. Germline CDR1 is SGHRS and CDR2 is YFSETQ. There are 13 residues in the CDR3. The CDR3 DNA reads as TGCGCCAGCAGCTTAGGCAGCAGCAATGATCAGTTCTTC. Its protein is CASSLGSSNDQFF.

This clonotype was seen more than once but under ten times. This sequence joins TRBV5-1 and TRBJ2-7; 7 bases are a match to TRBD1. Germline CDR1 is SGHRS and CDR2 is YFSETQ. Unmatched junction bases numbered 8, after V lost 2 bases and J lost 6 bases. The CDR3 contains 14 residues. The CDR3 here is CASSFDRELAEQYF. DNA for the CDR3: TGCGCCAGCAGCTTCGACAGGGAATTAGCCGAGCAGTACTTC.

The chain employs TRBV5-1 and TRBJ2-5; tentatively, D is TRBD2 (5 bases). V lost 3 bases, J lost 7 bases, and 13 bases lay in between. This CDR3 is built from 13 residues. In germline, CDR1 is SGHRS, CDR2 YFSETQ. CDR3 loop: CASSSEAGGTQYF. The CDR3 DNA reads as TGCGCCAGCAGCTCAGAGGCCGGAGGGACCCAGTACTTC. Supplemented by reference TRBV5-1 and TRBJ2-5, the full variable domain reads KAGVTQTPRYLIKTRGQQVTLSCSPISGHRSVSWYQQTPGQGLQFLFEYFSETQRNKGNFPGRFSGRQFSNSRSEMNVSTLELGDSALYLCASSSEAGGTQYFGPGTRLLVL.

The chain employs TRBV12-3 or TRBV12-4 and TRBJ1-5, with D maybe TRBD1 (6 bases). Trimming shortened V by 6 bases and J by 2 bases, and 14 bases separated the two germline ends. The CDR3 loop spans 15 amino acids. The CDR3 is CASSHGGAGNQPQHF. CDR3 DNA sequence: TGTGCCAGCAGCCATGGGGGGGCTGGCAATCAGCCCCAGCATTTT.

The CDR3 sequence: CASSFIYGIAQFF. CDR3 bases: TGTGCCAGCAGTTTTATTTACGGTATCGCGCAGTTCTTC. The rearrangement joins TRBV27 to TRBJ2-1; no reliable D call. V was cut by 3 bases and J by 12 bases, with 15 bases left in between. The CDR3 sequence is 13 residues long. CDR1 is MNHEY and CDR2 is SMNVEV in the germline V gene (reference sequence).

This clonotype has just a few counts. V gene TRBV10-3 combines with J gene TRBJ1-1; D is undetermined. The CDR3 sequence is 15 residues long. V lost 4 bases to trimming and J lost 0 bases, with 12 bases between them. CDR1 and CDR2 (germline): ENHRY, SYGVKD. As DNA, the CDR3 is TGTGCCATCAGTGTCGGCGGCAACATGAACACTGAAGCTTTCTTT. The encoded protein is CAISVGGNMNTEAFF.

The table lists this clonotype with many counts. The V and J genes are TRBV12-3 or TRBV12-4 and TRBJ1-2, with a tentative D call TRBD1 (6 bases). Trimming removed 3 bases at V and 1 base at J, with 12 bases between. The CDR3 sequence is 15 residues long. CDR3 region: CASSLGPQGNYGYTF. The CDR3 DNA follows: TGTGCCAGCAGTTTGGGTCCACAGGGTAACTATGGCTACACCTTC.

This chain connects TRBV5-1 to TRBJ2-7; possible D gene TRBD1, 5 bases. Germline V gives CDR1 SGHRS, CDR2 YFSETQ. The CDR3 contains 13 residues. Trimming took 1 base from V and 6 from J, leaving 11 bases between them. Here the CDR3 DNA reads TGCGCCAGCAGCTTGAGACAGACTCCCGAGCAGTACTTC. Encoded protein: CASSLRQTPEQYF.

The J gene is TRBJ1-1, the V gene TRBV27; D unresolved. The CDR3 runs to 14 residues. Germline assignment: CDR1 MNHEY and CDR2 SMNVEV (reference sequence). The V and J ends lost 3 bases and 4 bases respectively, with 12 bases between them. CDR3 DNA sequence: TGTGCCAGCAGTTTCGGGATGGGCTTCACTGAAGCTTTCTTT. It codes for CASSFGMGFTEAFF.

This clonotype was seen more than once but under ten times. The genes are TRBV12-3 or TRBV12-4 and TRBJ2-1; perhaps TRBD2 as D (6 bases). CDR3 length equals 13 residues. Trimming pared 8 bases from V and 7 bases from J, leaving 15 bases between. CDR3 protein: CASHGGPDNEQFF. The DNA of the CDR3 is TGTGCCAGCCACGGGGGTCCCGATAATGAGCAGTTCTTC.

The rearrangement links TRBV2 to TRBJ2-3; 11 nucleotides line up with TRBD2. Germline values: CDR1 SNHLY, CDR2 FYNNEI. CDR3 length equals 18 residues. V lost 2 bases and J lost 1; bases outside the gene matches: 8. The CDR3, as DNA: TGTGCCAGCAGTGAATTTGGTCTAGCGGGGGGTGGCACAGATACGCAGTATTTT. Its translation: CASSEFGLAGGGTDTQYF. Based on the CDR3 plus reference TRBV2 and TRBJ2-3, the full variable domain is EPEVTQTPSHQVTQMGQEVILRCVPISNHLYFYWYRQILGQKVEFLVSFYNNEISEKSEIFDDQFSVERPDGSNFTLKIRSTKLEDSAMYFCASSEFGLAGGGTDTQYFGPGTRLTVL.